Sequencing of this TCR beta chain was carried out in a study of shared clonotypes between healthy human individuals. Overall study findings and caveats: Relative to memory subsets, naive subsets generally showed larger estimated richness.

Replicate PCRs from sorted subsets contained roughly 200 ng DNA, which is tens of thousands of T cell genomes. Using immunoSEQ multiplex PCR, the repertoire was profiled, and TCRdb retains in-frame clones only, with some absent. The sample contains some 2 million clones, approximately 94% of which appear only once. With respect to this clone: Its cognate antigen is unknown.

Cells designated naive CD8 were CD45RO-negative and were positively selected for CCR7, with terminally differentiated effector memory CD45RA+ cells excluded. Trimming stripped 0 bases from V and 6 bases from J, with 5 bases between. The V gene's germline CDR1 is LGHNA and CDR2 YNFKEQ. This CDR3 contains 12 residues. The chain employs TRBV4-2 and TRBJ2-5; D remains unclear. The source of this sequence is a man in his late teens or twenties in good health. Sequenced: naive CD8+ T cells sorted from blood. CDR3 sequence: CASSQDVKTQYF. The CDR3 coding sequence is TGTGCCAGCAGCCAAGACGTCAAGACCCAGTACTTC.